This is a list of T cell receptor beta chains from one sample in a study of cytomegalovirus exposure and HLA in healthy donors. Assay used: immunoSEQ multiplex PCR; TCRdb lists only in-frame clones, some missing. The data contain roughly 200,000 clones, 70% to 90% of them singletons. Input material: PBMCs. These receptors were taken from a woman in her twenties or thirties in good health and CMV-seronegative. CDR3s include the opening cysteine and the closing phenylalanine or tryptophan. D genes are given only for firm matches. Clone sizes are given selectively: once, few, many, or a class where the clone is expanded.

v_call	d_call	clone_size	j_call	cdr3_aa	cdr3_nt
TRBV5-1	.	.	TRBJ2-1	CASSAQGWNEQFF	TGCGCCAGCAGCGCGCAGGGGTGGAATGAGCAGTTCTTC
TRBV11-2	TRBD2	once	TRBJ2-1	CASSLDRWTSVF	TGTGCCAGCAGCTTAGATCGATGGACTAGCGTCTTC
TRBV5-4	TRBD2	.	TRBJ2-3	CASSPTSGGNTDTQYF	TGTGCCAGCAGCCCGACTAGCGGGGGGAACACAGATACGCAGTATTTT
TRBV7-9	.	.	TRBJ2-7	CASSLGGAEQYF	TGTGCCAGCAGCTTAGGTGGAGCTGAGCAGTACTTC
TRBV7-3	TRBD1	.	TRBJ2-3	CASSRQGVTDTQYF	TGTGCCAGCAGCCGACAGGGTGTCACAGATACGCAGTATTTT
TRBV7-8	TRBD2	.	TRBJ2-1	CASSLVGLATYNEQFF	TGTGCCAGCAGCTTAGTAGGACTAGCTACTTACAATGAGCAGTTCTTC
TRBV7-8	.	.	TRBJ2-3	CASSPRQVDTQYF	TGTGCCAGCAGCCCTCGCCAGGTAGATACGCAGTATTTT
TRBV6-6	.	.	TRBJ2-2	CASRPPGRGGTGELFF	TGTGCCAGCAGACCCCCGGGACGAGGAGGGACCGGGGAGCTGTTTTTT
TRBV4-1	TRBD1	.	TRBJ2-7	CASSRGQVYEQYF	TGCGCCAGCAGCCGTGGACAGGTATACGAGCAGTACTTC
TRBV28	.	.	TRBJ1-4	CASSPRTAVNEKLFF	TGTGCCAGCAGTCCACGGACAGCTGTTAATGAAAAACTGTTTTTT
TRBV5-5	.	.	TRBJ1-2	CASSGDRYGYTF	TGTGCCAGCAGCGGCGACAGATATGGCTACACCTTC
TRBV2	.	.	TRBJ1-1	CASSEVGGSTEAFF	TGTGCCAGCAGTGAAGTAGGAGGGAGCACTGAAGCTTTCTTT
TRBV5-8	TRBD1	.	TRBJ2-1	CASSRDSSYNEQFF	TGTGCCAGCAGCCGGGACAGCTCCTACAATGAGCAGTTCTTC
TRBV11-2	TRBD1	.	TRBJ2-3	CASSHRQGRRTDTQYF	TGTGCCAGCAGCCACCGACAGGGGAGAAGGACAGATACGCAGTATTTT
TRBV7-6	TRBD1	.	TRBJ1-1	CASSKGTGGPRVTEAFF	TGTGCCAGCAGCAAAGGGACAGGGGGCCCAAGGGTCACTGAAGCTTTCTTT
TRBV29-1	.	few	TRBJ2-1	CSARPEGVYNEQFF	TGCAGCGCCCGGCCTGAGGGGGTCTACAATGAGCAGTTCTTC
TRBV5-4	TRBD1	.	TRBJ1-3	CASSARGTGGNTIYF	TGTGCCAGCAGCGCCCGGGGGACAGGGGGAAACACCATATATTTT
TRBV29-1	TRBD1	.	TRBJ2-1	CSVEGRGPYNEQFF	TGCAGCGTTGAAGGCAGGGGGCCCTACAATGAGCAGTTCTTC
TRBV21-1	.	.	TRBJ2-5	CASSVSDRGSETQYF	TGTGCCAGCAGCGTCTCGGACAGGGGATCAGAGACCCAGTACTTC
TRBV7-9	TRBD1	.	TRBJ1-1	CASSTRDRQIEAFF	TGTGCCAGCAGCACCAGGGACAGGCAAATTGAAGCTTTCTTT
TRBV14	TRBD1	.	TRBJ2-7	CASSQDRTGSSYEQYF	TGTGCCAGCAGCCAAGATAGGACAGGGAGCTCCTACGAGCAGTACTTC
TRBV27	.	.	TRBJ1-4	CASRAGGTYEKLFF	TGTGCCAGCAGGGCCGGAGGGACGTACGAAAAACTGTTTTTT
TRBV6-6	.	.	TRBJ1-1	CASRFSSGAYTEAFF	TGTGCCAGCAGGTTTTCGTCAGGGGCGTACACTGAAGCTTTCTTT
TRBV9	TRBD2	.	TRBJ2-1	CASSLGGGSYNEQFF	TGTGCCAGCAGCCTCGGGGGGGGGTCCTACAATGAGCAGTTCTTC
TRBV6-1	TRBD1	.	TRBJ1-1	CASSTQGAKTEAFF	TGTGCCAGCAGTACACAGGGGGCAAAGACTGAAGCTTTCTTT
TRBV7-3	TRBD2	once	TRBJ2-5	CASSQGLAGETQYF	TGTGCCAGCAGCCAGGGACTAGCAGGGGAGACCCAGTACTTC
TRBV2	.	.	TRBJ1-1	CASSEWGGAGSEAFF	TGTGCCAGCAGTGAATGGGGGGGCGCGGGTTCTGAAGCTTTCTTT
TRBV28	.	.	TRBJ2-7	CASSPGYEQYF	TGTGCCAGCAGTCCAGGGTACGAGCAGTACTTC
TRBV6-6	TRBD1	.	TRBJ1-4	CASSYFLGQAQKLFF	TGTGCCAGCAGTTATTTTTTGGGACAGGCCCAAAAACTGTTTTTT
TRBV5-1	TRBD2	.	TRBJ2-7	CASSPASGATYEQYF	TGCGCCAGCAGCCCCGCTAGCGGGGCCACCTACGAGCAGTACTTC
TRBV19	TRBD1	.	TRBJ1-2	CASSPTPGTGNYGYTF	TGTGCCAGTAGTCCAACCCCCGGGACAGGGAACTATGGCTACACCTTC
TRBV5-1	TRBD1	.	TRBJ1-1	CASTTQGAFSGNTEAFF	TGCGCCAGCACCACCCAGGGGGCCTTTTCCGGGAACACTGAAGCTTTCTTT
TRBV10-3	.	.	TRBJ2-1	CAISPTDSSYNEQFF	TGTGCCATCAGCCCGACAGACAGCTCCTACAATGAGCAGTTCTTC
TRBV15	.	.	TRBJ2-2	CATSRFRGQGGTGELFF	TGTGCCACCAGCAGGTTCAGGGGGCAGGGGGGGACCGGGGAGCTGTTTTTT
TRBV28	TRBD1	.	TRBJ2-1	CASWDRGHNEQFF	TGTGCCAGTTGGGACAGGGGGCACAATGAGCAGTTCTTC
TRBV7-8	TRBD2	.	TRBJ2-3	CASSYSGTRTDTQYF	TGTGCCAGCAGTTATAGCGGGACTAGGACAGATACGCAGTATTTT
TRBV10-3	.	.	TRBJ1-5	CAIRSGRDQPQHF	TGTGCCATCAGATCCGGCAGGGATCAGCCCCAGCATTTT
TRBV10-2	TRBD1	.	TRBJ2-1	CASTGTGLLNEQFF	TGCGCCAGCACCGGGACAGGGTTACTCAATGAGCAGTTCTTC
TRBV6-1	TRBD2	.	TRBJ2-7	CASSEYPSGGYYEQYF	TGTGCCAGCAGTGAGTACCCGAGCGGGGGTTATTACGAGCAGTACTTC
TRBV27	TRBD2	.	TRBJ2-7	CASSPDLLAGGLEQYF	TGTGCCAGCAGTCCCGACCTACTAGCGGGGGGGCTCGAGCAGTACTTC
TRBV7-9	TRBD2	.	TRBJ2-5	CSSSLVLGGGQETQYF	TGTTCCAGCAGCTTAGTTCTGGGGGGGGGCCAAGAGACCCAGTACTTC
TRBV7-2	.	.	TRBJ2-5	CASDPGNFGTQYF	TGTGCCAGCGACCCGGGGAATTTCGGGACCCAGTACTTC
TRBV2	TRBD2	.	TRBJ2-3	CASSLAGVVDTQYF	TGTGCCAGCAGCCTAGCGGGAGTAGTGGATACGCAGTATTTT
TRBV6-1	TRBD1	.	TRBJ1-2	CASSEVGGGQYGYTF	TGTGCCAGCAGTGAAGTTGGAGGGGGCCAGTATGGCTACACCTTC
TRBV29-1	TRBD1	.	TRBJ2-1	CSVELLQGAYNEQFF	TGCAGCGTTGAATTACTACAGGGGGCCTACAATGAGCAGTTCTTC
TRBV19	TRBD2	.	TRBJ2-5	CASSVLGPGTSQETQYF	TGTGCCAGTAGTGTGCTAGGTCCCGGGACTAGCCAAGAGACCCAGTACTTC
TRBV7-9	.	.	TRBJ1-4	CASSLWGAGEKLFF	TGTGCCAGCAGCTTATGGGGCGCCGGTGAAAAACTGTTTTTT
TRBV6-5	.	.	TRBJ2-7	CASSYGGNEYEQYF	TGTGCCAGCAGTTACGGGGGCAATGAATACGAGCAGTACTTC
TRBV5-4	TRBD2	.	TRBJ2-5	CASSFTSGSQETQYF	TGTGCCAGCAGCTTTACTAGCGGGAGCCAAGAGACCCAGTACTTC
TRBV19	.	.	TRBJ1-4	CASSSGSYNEKLFF	TGTGCCAGTAGTTCCGGGTCCTATAATGAAAAACTGTTTTTT
TRBV4-1	TRBD2	.	TRBJ2-1	CASSQDIAGVFKGNEQFF	TGCGCCAGCAGCCAGGATATAGCGGGAGTCTTTAAGGGCAATGAGCAGTTCTTC
TRBV29-1	TRBD1	.	TRBJ2-7	CSAGPGTGAEQYF	TGCAGCGCAGGCCCCGGGACAGGGGCCGAGCAGTACTTC
TRBV6-1	.	.	TRBJ1-2	CASTGGYGYTF	TGTGCCAGCACGGGGGGCTATGGCTACACCTTC
TRBV9	.	.	TRBJ2-3	CASSVGRTTSTDTQYF	TGTGCCAGCAGCGTAGGTCGGACAACTAGCACAGATACGCAGTATTTT
TRBV28	.	once	TRBJ1-1	CASKTENTEAFF	TGTGCCAGCAAGACAGAGAACACTGAAGCTTTCTTT
TRBV18	TRBD1	.	TRBJ2-7	CASSSGTGPYEQYF	TGTGCCAGCTCATCCGGGACAGGTCCCTACGAGCAGTACTTC
TRBV7-9	.	once	TRBJ1-3	CASSLARRGTGNTIYF	TGTGCCAGCAGCTTAGCGCGGAGGGGCACTGGAAACACCATATATTTT